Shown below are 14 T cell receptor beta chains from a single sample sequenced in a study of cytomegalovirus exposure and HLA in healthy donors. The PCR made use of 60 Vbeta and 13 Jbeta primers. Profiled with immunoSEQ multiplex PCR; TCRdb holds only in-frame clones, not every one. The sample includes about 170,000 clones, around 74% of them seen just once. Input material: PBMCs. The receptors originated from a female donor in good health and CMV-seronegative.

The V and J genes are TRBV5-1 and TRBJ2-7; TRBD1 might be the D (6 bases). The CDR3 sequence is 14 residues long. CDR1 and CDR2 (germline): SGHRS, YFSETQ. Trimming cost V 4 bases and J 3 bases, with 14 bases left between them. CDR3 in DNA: TGCGCCAGCAGCGTCATGGGGGCTGGCTACGAGCAGTACTTC. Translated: CASSVMGAGYEQYF. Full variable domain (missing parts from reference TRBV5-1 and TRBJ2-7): KAGVTQTPRYLIKTRGQQVTLSCSPISGHRSVSWYQQTPGQGLQFLFEYFSETQRNKGNFPGRFSGRQFSNSRSEMNVSTLELGDSALYLCASSVMGAGYEQYFGPGTRLTVT.

The CDR3 bases are TGTGCCAGCAGCTTGAGGGCAGGGGAAGGCTACGAGCAGTACTTC. This sequence encodes CASSLRAGEGYEQYF. This sequence joins TRBV5-4 and TRBJ2-7; D might be TRBD1 (6 bases). Germline lookup yields CDR1 SGHNT and CDR2 YYREEE (reference sequence). V was pared by 1 base and J by 3 bases, with 14 bases between. This CDR3 comprises 15 residues.

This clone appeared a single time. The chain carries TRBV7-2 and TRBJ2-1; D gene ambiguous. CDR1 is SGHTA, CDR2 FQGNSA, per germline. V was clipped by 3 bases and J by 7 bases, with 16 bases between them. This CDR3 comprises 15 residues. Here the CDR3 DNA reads TGTGCCAGCAGCTTGGGTCGTGTAGGAGATAATGAGCAGTTCTTC. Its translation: CASSLGRVGDNEQFF.

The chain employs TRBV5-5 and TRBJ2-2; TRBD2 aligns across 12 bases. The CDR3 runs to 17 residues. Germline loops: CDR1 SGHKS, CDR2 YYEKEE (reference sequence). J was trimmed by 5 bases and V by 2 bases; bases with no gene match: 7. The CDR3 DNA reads TGTGCCAGCAGCTTCGCGTCGGGGACTAGCGGGACCGGGGAGCTGTTTTTT. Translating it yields CASSFASGTSGTGELFF.

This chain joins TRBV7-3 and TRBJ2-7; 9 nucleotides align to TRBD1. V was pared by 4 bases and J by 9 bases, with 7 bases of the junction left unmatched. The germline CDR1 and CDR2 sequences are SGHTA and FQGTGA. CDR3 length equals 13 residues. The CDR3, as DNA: TGTGCCAGCAGCTCGGGACAGGGCGAGGTGCAGTACTTC. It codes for CASSSGQGEVQYF.

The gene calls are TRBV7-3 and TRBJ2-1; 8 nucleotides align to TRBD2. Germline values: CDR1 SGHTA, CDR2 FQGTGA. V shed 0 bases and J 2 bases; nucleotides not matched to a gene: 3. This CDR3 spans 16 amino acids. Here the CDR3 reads CASSLTPGLAYNEQFF. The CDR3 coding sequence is TGTGCCAGCAGCTTAACCCCGGGACTAGCCTACAATGAGCAGTTCTTC.

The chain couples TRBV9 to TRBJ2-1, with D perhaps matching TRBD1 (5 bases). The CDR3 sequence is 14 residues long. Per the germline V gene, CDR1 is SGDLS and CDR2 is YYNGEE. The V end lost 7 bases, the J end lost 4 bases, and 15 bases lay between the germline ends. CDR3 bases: TGTGCCAGCCGACAAGTAGGGGAATACAATGAGCAGTTCTTC. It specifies CASRQVGEYNEQFF.

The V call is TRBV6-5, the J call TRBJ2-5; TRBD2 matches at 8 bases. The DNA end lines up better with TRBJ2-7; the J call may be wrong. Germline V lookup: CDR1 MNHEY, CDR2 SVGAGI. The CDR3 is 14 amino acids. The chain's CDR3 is CASSSGLDIYEQYF. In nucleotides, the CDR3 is TGTGCCAGCAGTTCGGGACTAGATATCTACGAGCAGTACTTC.

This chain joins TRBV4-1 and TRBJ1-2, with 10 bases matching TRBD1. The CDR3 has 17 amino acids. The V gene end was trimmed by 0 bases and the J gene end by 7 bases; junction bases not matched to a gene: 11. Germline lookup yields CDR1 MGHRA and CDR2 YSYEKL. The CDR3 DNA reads TGCGCCAGCAGCCAAGAAGGGACAGGGGCGTCGATTCGTGGCTACACCTTC. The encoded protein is CASSQEGTGASIRGYTF.

Written as DNA, the CDR3 is TGTGCCAGTAGGGACAGGGGATTTTCACCCCTCCACTTT. Amino acid sequence: CASRDRGFSPLHF. The chain links TRBV19 to TRBJ1-6; 9 bases match TRBD1. The V and J ends lost 6 bases and 9 bases, in that order; junction bases with no gene match: 3. In germline, CDR1 is LNHDA, CDR2 SQIVND (reference sequence). CDR3 length: 13 amino acids.

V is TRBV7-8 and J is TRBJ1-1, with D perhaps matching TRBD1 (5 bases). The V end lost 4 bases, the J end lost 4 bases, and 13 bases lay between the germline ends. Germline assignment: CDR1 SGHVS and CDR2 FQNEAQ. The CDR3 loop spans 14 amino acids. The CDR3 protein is CASSSSGYSTEAFF. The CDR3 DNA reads TGTGCCAGCAGCTCGTCAGGGTACAGCACTGAAGCTTTCTTT.

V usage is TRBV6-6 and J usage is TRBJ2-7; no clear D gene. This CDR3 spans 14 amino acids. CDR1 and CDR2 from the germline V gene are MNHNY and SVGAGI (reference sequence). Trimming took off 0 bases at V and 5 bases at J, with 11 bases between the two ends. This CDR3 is CASSYSVEVDEQYF. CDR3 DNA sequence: TGTGCCAGCAGTTACTCGGTAGAGGTAGACGAGCAGTACTTC.

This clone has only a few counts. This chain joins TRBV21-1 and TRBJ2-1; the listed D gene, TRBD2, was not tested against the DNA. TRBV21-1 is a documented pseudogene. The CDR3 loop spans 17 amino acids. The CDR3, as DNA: TGTGCCAGCAGCCCTACTCTAGCGAGGTTTTCCTACAATGAGCAGTTCTTC. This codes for CASSPTLARFSYNEQFF.

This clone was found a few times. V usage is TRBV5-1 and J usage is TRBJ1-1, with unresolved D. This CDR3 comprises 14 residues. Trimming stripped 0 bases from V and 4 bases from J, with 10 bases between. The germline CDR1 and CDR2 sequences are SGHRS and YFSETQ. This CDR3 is CASSLDQVSTEAFF. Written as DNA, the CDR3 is TGCGCCAGCAGCTTGGACCAGGTGAGCACTGAAGCTTTCTTT.